The source of this T cell receptor (beta chain) is a study of blood T cell repertoires in COVID-19. Across the whole study: Sites across the United States, Italy and Spain contributed samples from acute and convalescent COVID-19. The cDNA or gDNA used as material had been derived from T cells, B-cell-depleted T cells, or PBMCs.

Assay: immunoSEQ multiplex PCR; the TCRdb copy retains only in-frame clones and omits some. The sample gives under 400,000 clones, 88% of which show up once; 1.6% is in the top ten. Unmatched junction bases numbered 6, after V lost 0 bases and J lost 2 bases. The CDR3 contains 18 residues. The germline CDR1 and CDR2 sequences are SSHAT and FNYEAQ (reference sequence). Enrolled during active infection, Seattle patients were then followed longitudinally. This TCR was recovered from a woman in her twenties or thirties with COVID-19, enrolled during active disease. Sequencing used peripheral blood. J is TRBJ2-5 and V is TRBV7-7; TRBD2 agrees at 13 bases. DNA of the CDR3: TGTGCCAGCAGCTTAGCGGCCCAGGGACTAGCGGGACAAGAGACCCAGTACTTC. It yields the protein CASSLAAQGLAGQETQYF. Full variable domain (outside the CDR3, taken from reference TRBV7-7 and TRBJ2-5): GAGVSQSPRYKVTKRGQDVTLRCDPISSHATLYWYQQALGQGPEFLTYFNYEAQPDKSGLPSDRFSAERPEGSISTLTIQRTEQRDSAMYRCASSLAAQGLAGQETQYFGPGTRLLVL.